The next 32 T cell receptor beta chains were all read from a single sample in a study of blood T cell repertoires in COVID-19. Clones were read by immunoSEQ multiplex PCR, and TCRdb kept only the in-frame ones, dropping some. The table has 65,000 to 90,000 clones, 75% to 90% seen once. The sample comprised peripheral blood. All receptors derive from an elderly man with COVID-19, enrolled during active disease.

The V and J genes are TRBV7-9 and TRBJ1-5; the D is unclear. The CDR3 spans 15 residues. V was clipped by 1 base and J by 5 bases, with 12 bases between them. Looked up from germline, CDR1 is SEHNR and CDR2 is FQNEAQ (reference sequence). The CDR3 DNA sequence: TGTGCCAGCAGCTTAGGGGCCCGACCGGATCAGCCCCAGCATTTT. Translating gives CASSLGARPDQPQHF.

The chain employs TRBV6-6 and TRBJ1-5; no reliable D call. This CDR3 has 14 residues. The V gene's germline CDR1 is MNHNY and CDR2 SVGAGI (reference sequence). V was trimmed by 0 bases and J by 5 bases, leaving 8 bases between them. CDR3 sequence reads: CASSYSAGDQPQHF. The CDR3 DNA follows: TGTGCCAGCAGTTACTCGGCGGGTGATCAGCCCCAGCATTTT.

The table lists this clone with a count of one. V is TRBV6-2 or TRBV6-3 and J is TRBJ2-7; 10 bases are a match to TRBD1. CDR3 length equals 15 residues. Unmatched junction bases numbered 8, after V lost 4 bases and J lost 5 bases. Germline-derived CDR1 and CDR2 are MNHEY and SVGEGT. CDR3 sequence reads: CASSLGDRGSNEQYF. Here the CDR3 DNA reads TGTGCCAGCAGTTTGGGGGACAGGGGATCAAACGAGCAGTACTTC.

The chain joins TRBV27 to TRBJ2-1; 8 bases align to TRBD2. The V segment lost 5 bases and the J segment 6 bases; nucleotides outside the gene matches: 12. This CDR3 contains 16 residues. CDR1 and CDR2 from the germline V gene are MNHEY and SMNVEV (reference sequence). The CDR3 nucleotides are TGTGCCAGCAGTGATATCGGGGGGGGGCGAATCAATGAGCAGTTCTTC. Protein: CASSDIGGGRINEQFF.

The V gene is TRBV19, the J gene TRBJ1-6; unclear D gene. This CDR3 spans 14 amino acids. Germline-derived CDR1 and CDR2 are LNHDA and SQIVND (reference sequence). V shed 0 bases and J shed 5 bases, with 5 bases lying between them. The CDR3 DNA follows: TGTGCCAGTAGTATAGAACCGGATAATTCACCCCTCCACTTT. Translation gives CASSIEPDNSPLHF.

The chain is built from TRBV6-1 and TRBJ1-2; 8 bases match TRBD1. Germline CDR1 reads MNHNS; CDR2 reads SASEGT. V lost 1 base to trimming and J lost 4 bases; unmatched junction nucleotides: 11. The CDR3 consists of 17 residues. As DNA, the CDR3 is TGTGCCAGCAGTGAAGGGGCAGGGGGCGCTTGGGTCTATGGCTACACCTTC. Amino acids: CASSEGAGGAWVYGYTF.

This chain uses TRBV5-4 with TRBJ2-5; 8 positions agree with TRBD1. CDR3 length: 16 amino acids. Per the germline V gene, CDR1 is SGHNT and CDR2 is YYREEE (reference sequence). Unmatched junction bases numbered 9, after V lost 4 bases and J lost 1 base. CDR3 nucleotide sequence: TGTGCCAGCAGCACCTCTTTAACAGGGGGCCAAGAGACCCAGTACTTC. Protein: CASSTSLTGGQETQYF.

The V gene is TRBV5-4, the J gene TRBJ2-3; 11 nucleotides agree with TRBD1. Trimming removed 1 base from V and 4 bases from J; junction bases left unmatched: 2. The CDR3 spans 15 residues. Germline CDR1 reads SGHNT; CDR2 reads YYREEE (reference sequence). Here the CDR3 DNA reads TGTGCCAGCAGCTTGAGGACAGGGGGCGCAGATACGCAGTATTTT. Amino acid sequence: CASSLRTGGADTQYF.

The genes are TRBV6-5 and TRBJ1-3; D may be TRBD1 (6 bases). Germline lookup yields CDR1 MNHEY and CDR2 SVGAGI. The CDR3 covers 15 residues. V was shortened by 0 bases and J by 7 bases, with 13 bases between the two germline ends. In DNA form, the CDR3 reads TGTGCCAGCAGTTACTCGATCAGGGGTCAGAACACCATATATTTT. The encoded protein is CASSYSIRGQNTIYF.

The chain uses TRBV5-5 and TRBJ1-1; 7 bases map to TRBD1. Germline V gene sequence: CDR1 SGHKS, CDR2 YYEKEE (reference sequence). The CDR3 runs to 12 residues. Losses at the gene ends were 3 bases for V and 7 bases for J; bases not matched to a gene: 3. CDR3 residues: CASSSTGIEAFF. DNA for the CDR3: TGTGCCAGCAGCTCGACAGGGATTGAAGCTTTCTTT. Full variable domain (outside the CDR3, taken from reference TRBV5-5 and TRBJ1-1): DAGVTQSPTHLIKTRGQQVTLRCSPISGHKSVSWYQQVLGQGPQFIFQYYEKEERGRGNFPDRFSARQFPNYSSELNVNALLLGDSALYLCASSSTGIEAFFGQGTRLTVV.

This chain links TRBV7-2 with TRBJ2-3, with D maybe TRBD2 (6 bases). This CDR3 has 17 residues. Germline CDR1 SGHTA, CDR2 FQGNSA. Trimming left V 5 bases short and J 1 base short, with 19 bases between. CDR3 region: CASSPQWDSGGTDTQYF. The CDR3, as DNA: TGTGCCAGCAGCCCCCAATGGGACTCGGGAGGCACAGATACGCAGTATTTT.

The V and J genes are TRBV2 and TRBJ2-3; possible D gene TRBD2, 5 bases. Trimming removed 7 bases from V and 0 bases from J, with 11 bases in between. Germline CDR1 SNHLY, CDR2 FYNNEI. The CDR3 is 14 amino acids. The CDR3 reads CASKREFSTDTQYF. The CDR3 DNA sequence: TGTGCCAGCAAGAGGGAGTTTAGCACAGATACGCAGTATTTT.

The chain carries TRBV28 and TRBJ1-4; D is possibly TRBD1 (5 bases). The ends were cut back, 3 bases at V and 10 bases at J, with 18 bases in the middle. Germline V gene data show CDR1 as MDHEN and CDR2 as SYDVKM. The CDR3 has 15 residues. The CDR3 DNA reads TGTGCCAGCAGTTTGCCCGGCCAGGGTAAGGCAAAACTGTTTTTT. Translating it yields CASSLPGQGKAKLFF.

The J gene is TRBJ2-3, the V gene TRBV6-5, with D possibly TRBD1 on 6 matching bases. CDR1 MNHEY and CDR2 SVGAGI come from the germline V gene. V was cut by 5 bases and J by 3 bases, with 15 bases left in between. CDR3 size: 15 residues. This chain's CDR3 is CASSINRDWTDTQYF. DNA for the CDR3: TGTGCCAGCAGTATAAACAGGGATTGGACAGATACGCAGTATTTT.

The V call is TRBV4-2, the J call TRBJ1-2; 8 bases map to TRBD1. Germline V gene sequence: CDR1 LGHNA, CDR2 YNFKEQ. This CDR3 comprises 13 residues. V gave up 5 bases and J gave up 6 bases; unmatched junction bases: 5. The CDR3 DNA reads TGTGCCAGCAGCAGTACAGGGGGAGATGGCTACACCTTC. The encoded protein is CASSSTGGDGYTF.

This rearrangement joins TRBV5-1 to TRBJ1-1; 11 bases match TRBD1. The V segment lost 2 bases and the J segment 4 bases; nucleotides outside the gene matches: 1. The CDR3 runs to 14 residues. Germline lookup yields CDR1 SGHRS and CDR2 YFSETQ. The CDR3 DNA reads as TGCGCCAGCAGCTTTGGGACAGGGGGCACTGAAGCTTTCTTT. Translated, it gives CASSFGTGGTEAFF.

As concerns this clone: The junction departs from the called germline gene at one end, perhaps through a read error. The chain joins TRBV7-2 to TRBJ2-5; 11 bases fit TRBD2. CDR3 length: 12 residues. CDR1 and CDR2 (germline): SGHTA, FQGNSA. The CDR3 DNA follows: TGTGCCAGCAGCTTGCTAGCGGGGGGCCGTCACTTC. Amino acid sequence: CASSLLAGGRHF. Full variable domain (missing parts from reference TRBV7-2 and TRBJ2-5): GAGVSQSPSNKVTEKGKDVELRCDPISGHTALYWYRQSLGQGLEFLIYFQGNSAPDKSGLPSDRFSAERTGGSVSTLTIQRTQQEDSAVYLCASSLLAGGRHFGPGTRLLVL.

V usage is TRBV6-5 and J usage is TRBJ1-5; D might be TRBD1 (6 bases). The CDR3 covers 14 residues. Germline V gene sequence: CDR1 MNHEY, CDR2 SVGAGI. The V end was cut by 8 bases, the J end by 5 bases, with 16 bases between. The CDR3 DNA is TGTGCCAGCGACGTAACTCAGGGGTATCAGCCCCAGCATTTT. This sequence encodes CASDVTQGYQPQHF.

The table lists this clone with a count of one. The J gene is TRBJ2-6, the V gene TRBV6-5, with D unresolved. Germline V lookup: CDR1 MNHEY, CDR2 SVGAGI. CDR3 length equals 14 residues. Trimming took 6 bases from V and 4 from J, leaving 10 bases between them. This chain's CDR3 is CASSSRLGANVLTF. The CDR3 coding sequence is TGTGCCAGCAGCTCTCGTTTAGGGGCCAACGTCCTGACTTTC.

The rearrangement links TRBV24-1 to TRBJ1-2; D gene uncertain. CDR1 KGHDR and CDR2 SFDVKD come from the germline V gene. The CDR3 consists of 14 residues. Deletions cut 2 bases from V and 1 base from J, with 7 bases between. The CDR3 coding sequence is TGTGCCACCAGTGATTACACACGTAACTATGGCTACACCTTC. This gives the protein CATSDYTRNYGYTF.

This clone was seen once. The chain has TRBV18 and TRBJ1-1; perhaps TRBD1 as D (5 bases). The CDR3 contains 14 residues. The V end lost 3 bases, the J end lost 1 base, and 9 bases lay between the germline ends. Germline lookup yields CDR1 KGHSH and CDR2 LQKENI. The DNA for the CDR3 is TGTGCCAGCTCACCCCAGGGCGGGAACACTGAAGCTTTCTTT. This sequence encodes CASSPQGGNTEAFF.

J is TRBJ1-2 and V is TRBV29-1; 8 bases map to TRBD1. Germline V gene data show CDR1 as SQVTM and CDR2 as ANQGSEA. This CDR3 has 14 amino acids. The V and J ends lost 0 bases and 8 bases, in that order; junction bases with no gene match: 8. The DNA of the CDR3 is TGCAGCGTTGAAGATCACGGACAGGGAGAAGGCTACACCTTC. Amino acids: CSVEDHGQGEGYTF.

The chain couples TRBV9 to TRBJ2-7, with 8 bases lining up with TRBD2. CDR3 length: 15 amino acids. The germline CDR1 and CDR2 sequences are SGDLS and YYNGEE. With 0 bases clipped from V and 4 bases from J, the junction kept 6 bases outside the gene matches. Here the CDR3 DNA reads TGTGCCAGCAGCGTAGCCGCGCGGGGGGTTTACGAGCAGTACTTC. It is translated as CASSVAARGVYEQYF.

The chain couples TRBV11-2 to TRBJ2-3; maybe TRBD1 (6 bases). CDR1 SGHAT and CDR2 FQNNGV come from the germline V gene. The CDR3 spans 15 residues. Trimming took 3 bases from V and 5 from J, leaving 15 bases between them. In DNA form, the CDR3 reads TGTGCCAGCAGCTTCGTTTCCAGGGGCAGAGATACGCAGTATTTT. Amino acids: CASSFVSRGRDTQYF.

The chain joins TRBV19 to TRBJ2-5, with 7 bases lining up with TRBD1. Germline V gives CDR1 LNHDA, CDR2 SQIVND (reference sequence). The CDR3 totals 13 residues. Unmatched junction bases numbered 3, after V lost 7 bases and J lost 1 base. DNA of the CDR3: TGTGCCAGTACCCCAGGGGGCCAAGAGACCCAGTACTTC. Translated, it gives CASTPGGQETQYF.

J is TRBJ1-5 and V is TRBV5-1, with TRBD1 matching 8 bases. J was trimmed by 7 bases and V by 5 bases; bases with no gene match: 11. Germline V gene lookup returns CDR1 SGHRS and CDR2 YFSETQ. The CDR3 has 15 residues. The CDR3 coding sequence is TGCGCCAGCAGTTATACAGGGGGAAAAGGGCAGCCCCAGCATTTT. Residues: CASSYTGGKGQPQHF.

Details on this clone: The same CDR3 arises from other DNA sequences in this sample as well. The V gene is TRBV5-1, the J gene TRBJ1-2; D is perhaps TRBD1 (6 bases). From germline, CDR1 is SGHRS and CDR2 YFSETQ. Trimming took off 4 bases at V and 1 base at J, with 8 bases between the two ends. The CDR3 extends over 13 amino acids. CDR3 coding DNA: TGCGCCAGCAGCCTACAGGGTAACTATGGCTACACCTTC. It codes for CASSLQGNYGYTF.

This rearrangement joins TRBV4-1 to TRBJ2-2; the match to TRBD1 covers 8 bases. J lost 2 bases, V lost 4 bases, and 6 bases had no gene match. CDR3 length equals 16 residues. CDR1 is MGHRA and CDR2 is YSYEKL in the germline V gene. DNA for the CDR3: TGCGCCAGCAGCCGCCAGGGGGCGCGTAACACCGGGGAGCTGTTTTTT. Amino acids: CASSRQGARNTGELFF.

CDR3 sequence (DNA): TGTGCCAGCAGTCCAGTAGAGGGGGAACTGAACACCTTC. This encodes CASSPVEGELNTF. The chain employs TRBV27 and TRBJ1-2; possible D gene TRBD1, 6 bases. Germline V gives CDR1 MNHEY, CDR2 SMNVEV (reference sequence). The CDR3 consists of 13 residues. Trimming took 5 bases from V and 12 from J, leaving 19 bases between them.

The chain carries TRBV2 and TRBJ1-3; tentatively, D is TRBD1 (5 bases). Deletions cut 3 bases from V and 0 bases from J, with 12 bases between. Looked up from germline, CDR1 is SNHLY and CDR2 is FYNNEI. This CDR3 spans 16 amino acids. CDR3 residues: CASSDQTVYSGNTIYF. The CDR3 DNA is TGTGCCAGCAGTGATCAGACAGTTTACTCTGGAAACACCATATATTTT.

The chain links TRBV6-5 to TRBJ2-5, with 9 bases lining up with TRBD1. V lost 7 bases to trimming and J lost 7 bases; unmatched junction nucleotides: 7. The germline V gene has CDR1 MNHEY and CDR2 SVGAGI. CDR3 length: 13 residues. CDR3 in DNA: TGTGCCAGCACCCACAGGGGGCTAGGGACCCAGTACTTC. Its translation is CASTHRGLGTQYF.

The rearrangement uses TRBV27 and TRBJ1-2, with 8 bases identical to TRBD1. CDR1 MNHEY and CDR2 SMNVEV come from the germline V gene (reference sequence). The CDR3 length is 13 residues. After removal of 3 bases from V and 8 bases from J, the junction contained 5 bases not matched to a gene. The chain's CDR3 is CASSFPGGEGYTF. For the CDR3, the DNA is TGTGCCAGCAGTTTTCCAGGGGGCGAGGGCTACACCTTC.